This T cell receptor (beta chain) was captured in a study of T cell responses to AZD1222 COVID-19 vaccine. General study findings and limits: Sampling that yielded the repertoires occurred only after the peak T cell response.

A remark on this clone: Its antigen is not identified.

The CDR3 is 14 residues long. Germline CDR1 and CDR2: LNHNV and YYDKDF (reference sequence). Deletions cut 5 bases from V and 1 base from J, with 11 bases between. This table comes from immunoSEQ multiplex PCR, and its TCRdb copy is limited to in-frame clones, with some not included. This table has 88,000 or so clones, roughly 90% appearing once. The V and J genes are TRBV15 and TRBJ1-1; D not resolved. Sequenced here: peripheral blood, sampled on day 0 of AZD1222 vaccination. The receptor comes from an adult in good health. In nucleotides, the CDR3 is TGTGCCACCAGCGAATTACAAGGGAACACTGAAGCTTTCTTT. This sequence encodes CATSELQGNTEAFF. Supplemented by reference TRBV15 and TRBJ1-1, the full variable domain reads DAMVIQNPRYQVTQFGKPVTLSCSQTLNHNVMYWYQQKSSQAPKLLFHYYDKDFNNEADTPDNFQSRRPNTSFCFLDIRSPGLGDTAMYLCATSELQGNTEAFFGQGTRLTVV.